Below are 13 T cell receptor beta chains sequenced from a single sample in a study of blood T cell repertoires in COVID-19. Here immunoSEQ multiplex PCR was the method, and the copy in TCRdb shows in-frame clones only, minus some. The sample holds 71,000 or so clones; 75% to 90% are singletons and the top ten take roughly 8.5%. The sample taken for sequencing was peripheral blood. All receptors come from a man in his fifties with active COVID-19.

V gene TRBV7-9 combines with J gene TRBJ1-2, with D possibly TRBD1 on 5 matching bases. The CDR3 totals 14 residues. Per germline, CDR1 SEHNR and CDR2 FQNEAQ (reference sequence). The germline V and J ends were trimmed by 1 base and 2 bases, with 8 bases remaining between them. Here the CDR3 reads CASSLVQVNYGYTF. The CDR3 coding sequence is TGTGCCAGCAGCTTAGTACAGGTGAACTATGGCTACACCTTC. Supplemented by reference TRBV7-9 and TRBJ1-2, the full variable domain reads DTGVSQNPRHKITKRGQNVTFRCDPISEHNRLYWYRQTLGQGPEFLTYFQNEAQLEKSRLLSDRFSAERPKGSFSTLEIQRTEQGDSAMYLCASSLVQVNYGYTFGSGTRLTVV.

V is TRBV27 and J is TRBJ1-2; 9 bases match TRBD1. V dropped 7 bases and J dropped 3; count of bases not matched to a gene: 9. This CDR3 comprises 15 residues. The germline gives CDR1 MNHEY, CDR2 SMNVEV (reference sequence). The DNA of the CDR3 is TGTGCCAGCAAGAGGAGGGACAGGGTCGACTATGGCTACACCTTC. Translation: CASKRRDRVDYGYTF.

The chain employs TRBV5-1 and TRBJ2-1; TRBD2 aligns across 8 bases. CDR1 is SGHRS, CDR2 YFSETQ, per germline. The CDR3 covers 16 residues. The V segment lost 5 bases and the J segment 0 bases; nucleotides outside the gene matches: 7. CDR3 protein: CASRFGLARSYNEQFF. CDR3 nucleotide sequence: TGCGCCAGCAGGTTTGGACTAGCTCGCTCCTACAATGAGCAGTTCTTC.

V is TRBV7-6 and J is TRBJ2-3; 7 bases are a match to TRBD2. Germline V gene data show CDR1 as SGHVS and CDR2 as FNYEAQ. Unmatched junction bases numbered 3, after V lost 2 bases and J lost 1 base. The CDR3 sequence is 15 residues long. In nucleotides, the CDR3 is TGTGCCAGCAGCTTACGAACTAGCGGCACAGATACGCAGTATTTT. This encodes CASSLRTSGTDTQYF.

The chain uses TRBV5-6 and TRBJ2-3; 7 bases align to TRBD2. Losses at the gene ends were 1 base for V and 5 bases for J; bases not matched to a gene: 7. CDR3 length: 15 residues. Looked up from germline, CDR1 is SGHDT and CDR2 is YYEEEE. The CDR3 DNA sequence: TGTGCCAGCAGCTTGTTGGCGGGAGTACGAGATACGCAGTATTTT. Translated, it gives CASSLLAGVRDTQYF.

V usage is TRBV4-3 and J usage is TRBJ2-6, with a tentative D call TRBD1 (7 bases). V was pared by 2 bases and J by 2 bases, with 22 bases between. This CDR3 region has 20 residues. CDR1 and CDR2 (germline): LGHNA, YSLEER. CDR3: CASSQMVGGGDLAGANVLTF. The CDR3 coding sequence is TGCGCCAGCAGCCAAATGGTTGGAGGGGGCGACTTGGCTGGGGCCAACGTCCTGACTTTC.

V gene TRBV6-1 combines with J gene TRBJ2-6; TRBD1 aligns across 12 bases. Germline lookup yields CDR1 MNHNS and CDR2 SASEGT. V shed 7 bases and J 4 bases; nucleotides not matched to a gene: 11. This CDR3 has 18 amino acids. The CDR3: CASIDPGQGALGANVLTF. The CDR3 DNA reads TGTGCCAGCATTGATCCGGGACAGGGGGCATTGGGGGCCAACGTCCTGACTTTC.

The rearrangement joins TRBV7-3 to TRBJ2-6; 8 positions agree with TRBD1. Germline CDR1 is SGHTA and CDR2 is FQGTGA. The CDR3 is made up of 19 amino acids. Trimming cost V 2 bases and J 0 bases; bases outside gene matches: 9. CDR3 coding DNA: TGTGCCAGCAGCTTATTACGGGACAGGCCGAGCTCTGGGGCCAACGTCCTGACTTTC. Protein sequence: CASSLLRDRPSSGANVLTF.

The V gene is TRBV4-1, the J gene TRBJ2-3, with 9 bases fitting TRBD2. CDR3 length: 16 amino acids. CDR1 is MGHRA, CDR2 YSYEKL, per germline. V shed 5 bases, J shed 5 bases, and the junction held 11 bases outside the gene matches. CDR3 sequence (DNA): TGCGCCAGCAGCACCCGACTAGCGGAGGTCGGAGATACGCAGTATTTT. As protein: CASSTRLAEVGDTQYF.

The chain links TRBV7-2 to TRBJ1-2, with D maybe TRBD1 (6 bases). V was pared by 5 bases and J by 8 bases, with 15 bases between. CDR3 length: 13 amino acids. In germline, CDR1 is SGHTA, CDR2 FQGNSA. The CDR3 nucleotides are TGTGCCAGCAGCCCGCAGGGGAGTGAAGGCTACACCTTC. Its protein product is CASSPQGSEGYTF.

DNA of the CDR3: TGTGCCAGCAGCCGCGTGGCGGCTTATGGCTACACCTTC. Translation: CASSRVAAYGYTF. V is TRBV14 and J is TRBJ1-2; D remains ambiguous. The V end was cut by 4 bases, the J end by 5 bases, with 11 bases between. CDR3 size: 13 residues. The germline V gene encodes CDR1 SGHDN and CDR2 FVKESK.

The V call is TRBV18, the J call TRBJ2-7; D unclear. Looked up from germline, CDR1 is KGHSH and CDR2 is LQKENI. This CDR3 region has 14 residues. Trimming stripped 2 bases from V and 5 bases from J, with 13 bases between. CDR3 amino acids: CASSPRSKVHEQYF. CDR3 DNA: TGTGCCAGCTCACCAAGGAGTAAGGTCCACGAGCAGTACTTC.

J is TRBJ1-1 and V is TRBV12-5, with D possibly being TRBD1 (5 bases). Germline CDR1 and CDR2: LGHNT and FRNRAP. V gave up 2 bases and J gave up 5 bases, with 9 bases separating them. The CDR3 covers 13 residues. The CDR3 loop is CASGLTGGTEAFF. CDR3 sequence (DNA): TGTGCTAGTGGTTTGACAGGTGGGACTGAAGCTTTCTTT.